These T cell receptor beta chains were read from a single sample in a study of cytomegalovirus exposure and HLA in healthy donors. The table came from immunoSEQ multiplex PCR; TCRdb's copy has only in-frame clones and leaves some out. The sample lists 130,000 or so clones; 81% were seen once. The sequenced sample was PBMCs. All receptors come from a woman in her thirties or forties in good health and CMV-seronegative. CDR3s include the opening cysteine and the closing phenylalanine or tryptophan. The order of the fields is J gene, clone size, V gene, D gene, CDR3 protein, CDR3 DNA. A D gene is named only where the DNA matches it firmly. The size of a clone is reported for some rows only, either as once, few or many, or as a class for expanded clones.

>TRBJ1-4|NA|TRBV5-8|TRBD1
CASTSWFSGGHEKLFF
TGTGCCAGCACCTCTTGGTTCTCAGGGGGTCATGAAAAACTGTTTTTT
>TRBJ1-5|NA|TRBV2|NA
CASRAAGASNQPQHF
TGTGCCAGCAGGGCCGCGGGGGCGAGCAATCAGCCCCAGCATTTT
>TRBJ2-6|NA|TRBV7-9|NA
CASSPQGSGANVLTF
TGTGCCAGCAGTCCACAGGGCTCTGGGGCCAACGTCCTGACTTTC
>TRBJ1-2|NA|TRBV20-1|NA
CSGADYGYTF
TGCAGTGGGGCAGACTATGGCTACACCTTC
>TRBJ2-5|once|TRBV30|TRBD1
CAWRDSIAKTQYF
TGTGCCTGGCGGGACAGCATAGCGAAGACCCAGTACTTC
>TRBJ1-1|NA|TRBV30|TRBD1
CAWKFRGTGVRWGTEAFF
TGTGCCTGGAAGTTTCGTGGGACAGGGGTGCGATGGGGCACTGAAGCTTTCTTT
>TRBJ2-3|once|TRBV2|TRBD1
CASSEKGAPDTQYF
TGTGCCAGCAGTGAAAAGGGGGCGCCGGATACGCAGTATTTT
>TRBJ1-1|NA|TRBV7-9|NA
CASNGQRNTEAFF
TGTGCCAGCAATGGACAGAGGAACACTGAAGCTTTCTTT
>TRBJ2-3|NA|TRBV6-5|NA
CASSYSRPGVADTQYF
TGTGCCAGCAGTTACTCGAGGCCAGGGGTAGCAGATACGCAGTATTTT
>TRBJ1-5|NA|TRBV5-1|NA
CASSLAGIGQPQHF
TGCGCCAGCAGCTTGGCAGGGATTGGTCAGCCCCAGCATTTT
>TRBJ2-2|once|TRBV6-5|NA
CASSYSTFTGELFF
TGTGCCAGCAGTTACTCGACTTTCACCGGGGAGCTGTTTTTT
>TRBJ1-2|NA|TRBV6-6|NA
CASSYPSLGTGYTF
TGTGCCAGCAGTTACCCTTCCCTCGGTACGGGCTACACCTTC
>TRBJ2-5|NA|TRBV11-2|NA
CASSLNRGGGVQETQYF
TGTGCCAGCAGCTTAAATAGGGGCGGGGGCGTCCAAGAGACCCAGTACTTC
>TRBJ2-1|NA|TRBV6-5|NA
CASSYLDSNEQFF
TGTGCCAGCAGTTACCTTGACTCTAATGAGCAGTTCTTC
>TRBJ2-7|NA|TRBV27|TRBD2
CASKLAGGPLGEQYF
TGTGCCAGCAAATTGGCGGGAGGGCCCCTCGGCGAGCAGTACTTC
>TRBJ1-1|NA|TRBV12-5|TRBD1
CASGSLDRDRNTEAFF
TGTGCTAGTGGTTCCCTAGACAGGGACAGGAACACTGAAGCTTTCTTT
>TRBJ2-5|few|TRBV5-1|TRBD2
CASSHSGAGETQYF
TGCGCCAGCAGTCATAGCGGGGCCGGAGAGACCCAGTACTTC
>TRBJ1-1|NA|TRBV5-4|TRBD1
CASSPGGQRNTEAFF
TGTGCCAGCAGCCCAGGGGGACAGAGAAACACTGAAGCTTTCTTT
>TRBJ2-3|once|TRBV27|TRBD2
CASQASGSWDTQYF
TGTGCCAGCCAGGCTAGCGGGAGTTGGGATACGCAGTATTTT
>TRBJ1-1|NA|TRBV14|NA
CASSQFMNTEAFF
TGTGCCAGCAGCCAGTTCATGAACACTGAAGCTTTCTTT
>TRBJ1-2|NA|TRBV5-1|NA
CASSPRGRADYGYTF
TGCGCCAGCAGCCCTAGGGGCAGGGCGGACTATGGCTACACCTTC
>TRBJ1-2|NA|TRBV9|NA
CASAVSMGQNYGYTF
TGTGCCAGCGCAGTCTCCATGGGGCAGAACTATGGCTACACCTTC
>TRBJ2-5|NA|TRBV5-1|TRBD1
CASSLGQGQETQYF
TGCGCCAGCAGCTTGGGACAGGGGCAAGAGACCCAGTACTTC
>TRBJ1-3|once|TRBV6-1|NA
CASSERGNTIYF
TGTGCCAGCAGTGAACGCGGGAACACCATATATTTT
>TRBJ1-4|NA|TRBV28|NA
CASSLPGLDEKLFF
TGTGCCAGCAGTCTTCCGGGACTTGATGAAAAACTGTTTTTT
>TRBJ2-2|NA|TRBV19|TRBD2
CASSFRLAGVGMDTGELFF
TGTGCCAGTAGTTTTCGACTAGCGGGAGTGGGAATGGACACCGGGGAGCTGTTTTTT
>TRBJ2-5|NA|TRBV5-6|NA
CASSLTGIQETQYF
TGTGCCAGCAGCTTAACCGGGATTCAAGAGACCCAGTACTTC
>TRBJ2-1|NA|TRBV20-1|TRBD2
CSAAGGEQFF
TGCAGTGCCGCGGGAGGGGAGCAGTTCTTC
>TRBJ1-1|few|TRBV5-5|NA
CASNSEAGRNTEAFF
TGTGCCAGCAACTCGGAGGCCGGGCGGAACACTGAAGCTTTCTTT
>TRBJ2-2|NA|TRBV2|TRBD2
CASHRTSGGAGELFF
TGTGCCAGCCACCGGACTAGCGGGGGAGCCGGGGAGCTGTTTTTT
>TRBJ1-2|NA|TRBV30|NA
CAWSVRAPFAGYTF
TGTGCCTGGAGTGTCAGGGCCCCTTTCGCTGGCTACACCTTC
>TRBJ1-1|NA|TRBV18|NA
CASSYREGNTEAFF
TGTGCCAGCTCATACAGGGAGGGTAACACTGAAGCTTTCTTT
>TRBJ1-2|NA|TRBV5-1|TRBD1
CASSPQGQTSYGYTF
TGCGCCAGCAGCCCGCAGGGACAGACAAGCTATGGCTACACCTTC
>TRBJ1-2|NA|TRBV9|TRBD1
CASSVGQGSTSYGYTF
TGTGCCAGCAGCGTAGGACAGGGCTCAACTTCCTATGGCTACACCTTC
>TRBJ2-7|NA|TRBV10-3|TRBD1
CAISELGTGLPYEQYF
TGTGCCATCAGTGAGTTGGGGACAGGGCTCCCCTACGAGCAGTACTTC
>TRBJ1-3|NA|TRBV19|NA
CASSLTPTRLSGNTIYF
TGTGCCAGTAGCTTGACCCCGACTCGACTCTCGGGAAACACCATATATTTT
>TRBJ1-2|NA|TRBV19|NA
CASSGLKGGNYGYTF
TGTGCCAGTAGTGGGTTAAAAGGGGGTAACTATGGCTACACCTTC
>TRBJ2-7|few|TRBV4-1|TRBD1
CASSHSFTGTGTYEQYF
TGCGCCAGCAGCCACAGTTTCACCGGGACAGGGACGTACGAGCAGTACTTC
>TRBJ2-3|NA|TRBV4-3|NA
CASSQDSRGGGTDTQYF
TGCGCCAGCAGCCAAGATTCGCGAGGGGGAGGCACAGATACGCAGTATTTT
>TRBJ2-6|NA|TRBV5-1|NA
CASTAGYSGANVLTF
TGCGCCAGCACCGCAGGGTACTCTGGGGCCAACGTCCTGACTTTC
>TRBJ2-3|NA|TRBV10-3|NA
CAISEPLSNGNTQYF
TGTGCCATCAGTGAGCCCCTTTCTAACGGGAATACGCAGTATTTT
>TRBJ1-1|NA|TRBV7-9|NA
CASSPHSADRRTVYTEAFF
TGTGCCAGCAGCCCCCATTCCGCCGACAGGAGGACGGTGTACACTGAAGCTTTCTTT
>TRBJ1-4|NA|TRBV6-6|NA
CASKSIAGSNEKLFF
TGTGCCAGCAAGTCCATAGCGGGTAGTAATGAAAAACTGTTTTTT
>TRBJ2-7|NA|TRBV7-3|NA
CASSPGVGSSYEQYF
TGTGCCAGCAGCCCGGGTGTCGGGAGCTCCTACGAGCAGTACTTC
>TRBJ1-2|NA|TRBV6-1|TRBD1
CASRGGTEANGYTF
TGTGCCAGCAGAGGAGGGACAGAGGCTAATGGCTACACCTTC
>TRBJ2-5|NA|TRBV5-1|TRBD2
CASSLEGSGAGETQYF
TGCGCCAGCAGCTTGGAAGGTAGCGGGGCAGGAGAGACCCAGTACTTC
>TRBJ1-2|few|TRBV29-1|NA
CSAEQGRYGYTF
TGCAGCGCCGAACAGGGAAGATATGGCTACACCTTC